This TCR beta chain is from a study of OX40 agonist ivuxolimab in advanced cancers. As regards this clone: Antigen specificity is unknown.

CDR1 is SNHLY, CDR2 FYNNEI, per germline. The germline V and J ends were trimmed by 6 bases and 6 bases, with 17 bases remaining between them. The CDR3 has 14 amino acids. Findings of the study overall: Among some nonresponders, normalized T-cell clonal expansion was also low. At doses 0.1 to 3.0 mg/kg, CD4+ and CD8+ clones expanded.

TCRdb's copy holds only in-frame clones and misses some; the assay was immunoSEQ multiplex PCR. This sample carries under 85,000 clones, 86% of them seen once, and the ten largest clones take nearly 8%. Autoimmune disease history or systemic immunosuppression disqualified patients. V and J are TRBV2 and TRBJ1-1; perhaps TRBD1 as D (6 bases). The material was CD4+ or CD8+ T cells sorted from blood, obtained in a trial of the OX40 agonist ivuxolimab. This TCR was sampled from an adult with an advanced solid tumor such as melanoma, head and neck, liver or kidney cancer. This CDR3 is CASRPDSLAPEAFF. The CDR3 DNA reads TGTGCCAGCAGACCGGACAGCCTCGCGCCTGAAGCTTTCTTT.